The 2 T cell receptor beta chains below come from one sample, sequenced in a study of cytomegalovirus exposure and HLA in healthy donors. The PCR had 60 Vbeta and 13 Jbeta primers. Method: immunoSEQ multiplex PCR; TCRdb's copy keeps in-frame clones and lacks some. The top ten clones hold 2.5% to 3% of a sample with about 110,000 clones, over 70% of them seen once. The material sequenced was PBMCs. These receptors came from a male donor in good health and CMV-seropositive.

This chain links TRBV7-2 with TRBJ2-7; no reliable D call. The length of the CDR3 is 14 residues. The germline V gene encodes CDR1 SGHTA and CDR2 FQGNSA. The germline V and J ends were trimmed by 1 base and 0 bases, with 7 bases remaining between them. As DNA, the CDR3 is TGTGCCAGCAGCTTAGTTCAGAACTCCTACGAGCAGTACTTC. Protein product: CASSLVQNSYEQYF.

This sequence joins TRBV7-2 and TRBJ1-4, with 9 bases lining up with TRBD1. The germline CDR1 and CDR2 sequences are SGHTA and FQGNSA. V lost 5 bases to trimming and J lost 7 bases; unmatched junction nucleotides: 5. This CDR3 spans 14 amino acids. The CDR3 bases are TGTGCCAGCAGCATGGGGGACAGGGTTGAAAAACTGTTTTTT. This sequence encodes CASSMGDRVEKLFF.